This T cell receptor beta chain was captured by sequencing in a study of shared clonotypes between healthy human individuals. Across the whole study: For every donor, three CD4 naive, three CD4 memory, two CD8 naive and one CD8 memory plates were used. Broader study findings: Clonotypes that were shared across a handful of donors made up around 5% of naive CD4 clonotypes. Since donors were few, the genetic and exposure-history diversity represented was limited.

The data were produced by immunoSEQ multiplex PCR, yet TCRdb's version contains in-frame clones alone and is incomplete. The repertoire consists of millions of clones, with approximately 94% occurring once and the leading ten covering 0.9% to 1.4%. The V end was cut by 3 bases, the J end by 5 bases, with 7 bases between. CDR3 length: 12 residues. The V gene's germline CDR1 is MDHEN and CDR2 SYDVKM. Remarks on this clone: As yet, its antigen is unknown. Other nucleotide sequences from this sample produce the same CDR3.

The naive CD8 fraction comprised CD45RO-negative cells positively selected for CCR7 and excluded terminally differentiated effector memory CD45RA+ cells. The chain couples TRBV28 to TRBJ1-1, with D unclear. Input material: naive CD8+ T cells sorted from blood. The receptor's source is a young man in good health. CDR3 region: CASSLSRTEAFF. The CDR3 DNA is TGTGCCAGCAGTTTGTCCAGAACTGAAGCTTTCTTT.